This is a list of T cell receptor beta chains from one sample in a study of cytomegalovirus exposure and HLA in healthy donors. Sequenced by immunoSEQ multiplex PCR; TCRdb stores in-frame clones only, minus some. Of 55,000 to 65,000 clones in the sample, approximately 83% were seen once. The sample consisted of PBMCs. These receptors all come from a female donor in good health and CMV-seronegative. Each CDR3 is given with its conserved first and last residue. A D gene is named only where the DNA matches it firmly. Clone size is stated in some rows and not others, as once, few, many or a class when expanded.

clone_size j_call v_call d_call cdr3_nt cdr3_aa
NA TRBJ1-4 TRBV9 NA TGTGCCAGCAGCGTAGGATGGACAAGAGAGGTGGGGAATGAAAAACTGTTTTTT CASSVGWTREVGNEKLFF
NA TRBJ2-7 TRBV13 NA TGTGCCAGCAGCTTAGCCGGTGCCGGGAGAATCTCCTACGAGCAGTACTTC CASSLAGAGRISYEQYF
NA TRBJ2-7 TRBV19 TRBD1 TGTGCCAGTAGGGGGACAGGGGCCTCCTACGAGCAGTACTTC CASRGTGASYEQYF
once TRBJ2-2 TRBV28 TRBD1 TGTGCCAGCAACCTCCCGGGACAGGGTATTCCCGGGGAGCTGTTTTTT CASNLPGQGIPGELFF
few TRBJ2-5 TRBV30 NA TGTGCCTGGAGTAGGGGCGGACAAGAGACCCAGTACTTC CAWSRGGQETQYF
NA TRBJ1-2 TRBV5-6 TRBD1 TGTGCCAGCAGCGGGGTTGACAGGGCCAACTATGGCTACACCTTC CASSGVDRANYGYTF
NA TRBJ2-1 TRBV4-2 TRBD1 TGTGCCAGCAGTCAGGGGGCTCTGGGCGGTGAGCAGTTCTTC CASSQGALGGEQFF
NA TRBJ2-7 TRBV12-2 NA TGTGCAAGTCGCTTCGGGTCCTACGAGCAGTACTTC CASRFGSYEQYF
NA TRBJ2-7 TRBV6-5 TRBD1 TGTGCCAGCAGACCCTACAGGGGAAGCTCCTACGAGCAGTACTTC CASRPYRGSSYEQYF
NA TRBJ2-7 TRBV28 NA TGTGCCAGCAGTTTAAATACTGGTCGGGAGCAGTACTTC CASSLNTGREQYF
medium-sized TRBJ2-5 TRBV5-4 NA TGTGCCAGCAGCTTGGGGGGGGGCCTTGGAGAGACCCAGTACTTC CASSLGGGLGETQYF
few TRBJ1-1 TRBV11-1 NA TGTGCCAGCAGCCTCGTGAGGGACACTGAAGCTTTCTTT CASSLVRDTEAFF
NA TRBJ2-5 TRBV19 TRBD1 TGTGCCAGTAGTTCCTATGGGACAGGACGGCAAGAGACCCAGTACTTC CASSSYGTGRQETQYF
NA TRBJ2-3 TRBV4-2 TRBD2 TGTGCCAGCAGCCGCCGTCTAGCGGGGGCCACAGATACGCAGTATTTT CASSRRLAGATDTQYF
NA TRBJ2-7 TRBV28 TRBD2 TGTGCCAGCCAAGTCCAACTAGCGGGAGTCTCCTACGAGCAGTACTTC CASQVQLAGVSYEQYF
NA TRBJ1-6 TRBV27 NA TGTGCCAGCAGTTTAGGAACGGGATCACCCCTCCACTTT CASSLGTGSPLHF
NA TRBJ2-5 TRBV5-5 TRBD1 TGTGCCAGCACCACCATCGGGACAGGGGGAGAGACCCAGTACTTC CASTTIGTGGETQYF
NA TRBJ2-7 TRBV4-2 TRBD2 TGTGCCAGCAGCCCAGGGACTAGCGGGATAGGTTGGAGCTCCTACGAGCAGTACTTC CASSPGTSGIGWSSYEQYF
once TRBJ2-7 TRBV5-4 TRBD2 TGTGCCAGCAGCTTGGGCGGGGGGGTTTCCTACGAGCAGTACTTC CASSLGGGVSYEQYF
NA TRBJ1-6 TRBV7-9 NA TGTGCCAGCAGTAGCGGCTCCTATAATTCACCCCTCCACTTT CASSSGSYNSPLHF
NA TRBJ2-6 TRBV5-5 TRBD1 TGTGCCAGCAGCTTGAGGAGCGGGGACAGGGGCTACTCTGGGGCCAACGTCCTGACTTTC CASSLRSGDRGYSGANVLTF
NA TRBJ2-3 TRBV2 NA TGTGCCAGCGTCCGGGGGACAGATACGCAGTATTTT CASVRGTDTQYF
NA TRBJ2-7 TRBV11-3 NA TGTGCCAGCAGCTTAGGCAGAGCGGAACAGTACTTC CASSLGRAEQYF
NA TRBJ2-2 TRBV6-1 TRBD1 TGTGCCAGCAGTGGGTTTCCGGGACAGCCGTCCGGGGAGCTGTTTTTT CASSGFPGQPSGELFF
NA TRBJ1-6 TRBV30 TRBD1 TGTGCCTGGAGTGCCAGGGGGCTCTTGGATTCACCCCTCCACTTT CAWSARGLLDSPLHF
once TRBJ2-5 TRBV5-1 NA TGCGCCAGCAGCTTGGGAGGGTTGGAGACCCAGTACTTC CASSLGGLETQYF
NA TRBJ2-7 TRBV27 TRBD2 TGTGCCAGCAGTCCCCTAGCGGGAGCCTCGAGCTCCTACGAGCAGTACTTC CASSPLAGASSSYEQYF
NA TRBJ1-1 TRBV6-6 NA TGTGCCAGCATGCGGGGCCCACAGGACACTGAAGCTTTCTTT CASMRGPQDTEAFF
NA TRBJ1-2 TRBV27 NA TGTGCCAGCAGTGGCAATCGGGGGGTGGGAGGCTACACCTTC CASSGNRGVGGYTF
NA TRBJ2-1 TRBV7-8 TRBD2 TGTGCCAGCAGCTTAGATGGGACTAGCGAGCAGTTCTTC CASSLDGTSEQFF
NA TRBJ1-4 TRBV19 NA TGTGCCAGTAGTATCTGGCAGGGTCCCGAAAAACTGTTTTTT CASSIWQGPEKLFF
NA TRBJ2-3 TRBV29-1 NA TGCAGCGCCTCGACAGGATCTAGCACAGATACGCAGTATTTT CSASTGSSTDTQYF
NA TRBJ2-5 TRBV19 TRBD1 TGTGCCAGTAGTATCCGGACAGGGTTGGAGTACCAAGAGACCCAGTACTTC CASSIRTGLEYQETQYF
NA TRBJ2-3 TRBV6-4 TRBD1 TGTGCCAGCAGTGATCCCCTTGCCAGGGGGAATACGCAGTATTTT CASSDPLARGNTQYF
once TRBJ2-1 TRBV7-9 NA TGTGCCAGCCTCGGGGGCGGGGGTTCCTACAATGAGCAGTTCTTC CASLGGGGSYNEQFF
NA TRBJ2-1 TRBV9 TRBD2 TGTGCCAGCAGCGCGAGCGGGAGTGGGAACAATGAGCAGTTCTTC CASSASGSGNNEQFF
NA TRBJ2-1 TRBV4-2 NA TGTGCCAGCAGCCAAGACACGGGGGGCCTCCACAATGAGCAGTTCTTC CASSQDTGGLHNEQFF
NA TRBJ2-2 TRBV6-4 NA TGTGCCTCGCAAGGGACACCAGACACCGGGGAGCTGTTTTTT CASQGTPDTGELFF
NA TRBJ2-1 TRBV28 NA TGTGCCAGCAAAGCGGCCCTCGGATCACTTGAGCAGTTCTTC CASKAALGSLEQFF
NA TRBJ2-1 TRBV28 TRBD2 TGTGCCAGCAGTTTATATAGCGGGAGGGATAATGAGCAGTTCTTC CASSLYSGRDNEQFF
NA TRBJ1-1 TRBV30 NA TGTGCCTGGGCCCAGGGCACTGAAGCTTTCTTT CAWAQGTEAFF
NA TRBJ2-7 TRBV5-6 TRBD2 TGTGCCAGCAGCTTGGTAGCGGGGGGGCTTATAACCCACGAGCAGTACTTC CASSLVAGGLITHEQYF
few TRBJ2-3 TRBV18 NA TGTGCCAGCTCACCGGGACTCCTAAGCACAGATACGCAGTATTTT CASSPGLLSTDTQYF
NA TRBJ1-3 TRBV7-2 NA TGTGCCAGCAGCCCAGGGGTGAGCTCTGGAAACACCATATATTTT CASSPGVSSGNTIYF
once TRBJ1-6 TRBV11-2 NA TGTGCCAGCCGCGACTTGTATAGCTCCTATAATTCACCCCTCCACTTT CASRDLYSSYNSPLHF
NA TRBJ1-6 TRBV4-2 NA TGTGCCAGCAGCCACTCAGGTACCAATTCACCCCTCCACTTT CASSHSGTNSPLHF
NA TRBJ2-1 TRBV5-6 TRBD2 TGTGCCAGCAACTGGGGGAGGGCCTTGGCGGAGGGGTTCTTC CASNWGRALAEGFF
NA TRBJ1-5 TRBV5-3 NA TGTGCCAGAAGCCCAGGGCCTCATCAGCCCCAGCATTTT CARSPGPHQPQHF
NA TRBJ2-3 TRBV27 TRBD2 TGTGCCAGCAGTTTCCGACTAGCGGGAGTCTCAGATACGCAGTATTTT CASSFRLAGVSDTQYF
NA TRBJ2-3 TRBV19 TRBD1 TGTGCCCCACGTGGGACAGGGGACACAGATACGCAGTATTTT CAPRGTGDTDTQYF
NA TRBJ1-1 TRBV19 TRBD1 TGTGCCAGTACCCCAATGCCGGGACAGGTTTCGTCTGAAGCTTTCTTT CASTPMPGQVSSEAFF
NA TRBJ2-6 TRBV5-1 TRBD1 TGCGCCAGCAGCTATAGGACAGGGGGATCGGCTGGGGCCAACGTCCTGACTTTC CASSYRTGGSAGANVLTF
NA TRBJ2-7 TRBV11-1 TRBD1 TGTGCCAGCAGCTTAAGGGGGCGCGGGGAGCAGTACTTC CASSLRGRGEQYF
NA TRBJ2-7 TRBV6-1 NA TGTGCCAGCAGTGAAAGCCCCTCGGGGGAATCCTACGAGCAGTACTTC CASSESPSGESYEQYF